The present TCR beta chain was sequenced within a study of lymphopenia after photon versus proton radiotherapy. This clone has just one count. Sequencing used immunoSEQ multiplex PCR; TCRdb keeps in-frame clones, though not all of them. The table includes around 30,000 clones, around nine tenths detected once. The V gene's germline CDR1 is GTSNPN and CDR2 SVGIG (reference sequence). The CDR3 covers 16 residues. V gave up 1 base and J gave up 0 bases; unmatched junction bases: 7. This receptor was taken from a woman in her fifties or sixties with cholangiocarcinoma. Some clones in this sample may be carry-over from other donors' samples. Source: peripheral blood, taken from a patient treated with proton-based radiotherapy. The genes are TRBV30 and TRBJ1-1, with TRBD1 matching 8 bases. CDR3 in DNA: TGTGCCTGGAGTGCTACACAGGGGGTTCTGAACACTGAAGCTTTCTTT. Residues: CAWSATQGVLNTEAFF.